The 7 T cell receptor beta chains below all came from one sample that was sequenced in a study of shared clonotypes between healthy human individuals. Assay used: immunoSEQ multiplex PCR; TCRdb lists only in-frame clones, some missing. The sample includes about 2 million clones, 95% seen only once; the top ten take 0.13%. Sequencing was performed on naive CD4+ T cells sorted from blood. This sample's subset: CD45RA+ positively selected. These receptors were taken from a man in his late teens or twenties in good health.

The chain is built from TRBV11-2 and TRBJ1-2; TRBD1 is a possible D gene (6 bases). The CDR3 loop spans 17 amino acids. CDR1 SGHAT and CDR2 FQNNGV come from the germline V gene. The V gene lost 4 bases and the J gene lost 5 bases, with 23 bases spanning the gap. The CDR3 nucleotides read TGTGCCAGCAGCTCTACCAGGGGTAACGACTATGAATATGGCTACACCTTC. Encoded protein: CASSSTRGNDYEYGYTF.

V and J are TRBV5-1 and TRBJ2-7, with D hard to call. Germline lookup yields CDR1 SGHRS and CDR2 YFSETQ. The CDR3 consists of 13 residues. Trimming cost V 2 bases and J 0 bases, with 6 bases left between them. In nucleotides, the CDR3 is TGCGCCAGCAGCTTTACACCCTCCTACGAGCAGTACTTC. This codes for CASSFTPSYEQYF.

The V gene is TRBV11-2, the J gene TRBJ2-7, with D possibly TRBD2 on 6 matching bases. V was cut by 1 base and J by 1 base, with 11 bases left in between. The CDR3 has 15 residues. From germline, CDR1 is SGHAT and CDR2 FQNNGV. The CDR3 loop is CASSLGWDWSYEQYF. CDR3 coding DNA: TGTGCCAGCAGCTTAGGATGGGACTGGTCCTACGAGCAGTACTTC.

The chain joins TRBV19 to TRBJ1-5; D not certain. V was cut by 6 bases and J by 0 bases, with 12 bases left in between. CDR3 length: 15 residues. CDR1 is LNHDA and CDR2 is SQIVND in the germline V gene (reference sequence). The CDR3 DNA is TGTGCCAGTAGCACGACCTCAGGTAGCAATCAGCCCCAGCATTTT. Residues: CASSTTSGSNQPQHF.

The chain links TRBV5-1 to TRBJ2-2; no clear D. CDR3 length: 15 residues. Germline CDR1 SGHRS, CDR2 YFSETQ. Deletions cut 4 bases from V and 6 bases from J, with 16 bases between. The CDR3 loop reads CASSIRIEPPGELFF. The CDR3 nucleotides read TGCGCCAGCAGCATTCGTATTGAGCCCCCCGGGGAGCTGTTTTTT.

CDR3 loop: CASSSARGQLGNTIYF. DNA for the CDR3: TGTGCCAGCAGCTCCGCCAGGGGGCAACTTGGAAACACCATATATTTT. This chain links TRBV7-2 with TRBJ1-3; 8 bases fit TRBD1. CDR3 length: 16 residues. The germline V gene encodes CDR1 SGHTA and CDR2 FQGNSA. Unmatched junction bases numbered 8, after V lost 4 bases and J lost 3 bases.

V gene TRBV5-1 combines with J gene TRBJ2-3, with 13 bases matching TRBD2. The CDR3 is 16 residues long. The V gene's germline CDR1 is SGHRS and CDR2 YFSETQ. With 0 bases clipped from V and 6 bases from J, the junction kept 4 bases outside the gene matches. The CDR3 nucleotides are TGCGCCAGCAGCTTGGCGGGGACTAGCGGGGTGGATACGCAGTATTTT. It encodes CASSLAGTSGVDTQYF.